What follows describes a single T cell receptor (beta chain). Profiling relied on immunoSEQ multiplex PCR, and the TCRdb table lists in-frame clones only, not all of them. The sample records approximately 93,000 clones, 85% to 95% being singletons. This sample was taken from a study of T cell changes during pregnancy in multiple sclerosis. CDR1 and CDR2 (germline): MNHEY, SVGAGI. V lost 3 bases and J lost 5, with 10 bases in between. The CDR3 has 14 amino acids. The chain employs TRBV6-5 and TRBJ2-2; D perhaps matches TRBD1 (6 bases). Sequenced here: peripheral blood, sampled before pregnancy. The source of this sequence is a female donor with multiple sclerosis, enrolled in a pregnancy study. The CDR3 loop reads CASSYGQTTGELFF. The CDR3 DNA is TGTGCCAGCAGTTATGGACAGACGACCGGGGAGCTGTTTTTT.